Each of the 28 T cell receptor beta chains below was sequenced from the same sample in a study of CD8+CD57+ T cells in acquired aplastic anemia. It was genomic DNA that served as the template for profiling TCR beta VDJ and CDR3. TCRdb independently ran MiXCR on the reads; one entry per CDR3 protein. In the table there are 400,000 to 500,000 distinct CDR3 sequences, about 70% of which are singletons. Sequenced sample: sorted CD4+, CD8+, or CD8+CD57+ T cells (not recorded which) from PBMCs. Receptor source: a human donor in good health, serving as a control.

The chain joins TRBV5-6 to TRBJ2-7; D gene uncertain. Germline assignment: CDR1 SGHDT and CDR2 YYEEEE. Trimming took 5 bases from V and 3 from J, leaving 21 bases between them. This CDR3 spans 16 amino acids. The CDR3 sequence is CASRPLSKGSGYEQYF. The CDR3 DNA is TGTGCCAGCAGACCCCTTAGCAAGGGATCAGGCTACGAGCAGTACTTC.

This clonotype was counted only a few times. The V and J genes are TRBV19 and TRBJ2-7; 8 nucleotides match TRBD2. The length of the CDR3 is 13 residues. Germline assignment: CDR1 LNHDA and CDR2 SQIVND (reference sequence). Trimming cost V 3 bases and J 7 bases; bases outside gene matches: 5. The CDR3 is CASSIGGGIEQYF. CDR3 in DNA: TGTGCCAGTAGTATCGGGGGGGGGATAGAGCAGTACTTC.

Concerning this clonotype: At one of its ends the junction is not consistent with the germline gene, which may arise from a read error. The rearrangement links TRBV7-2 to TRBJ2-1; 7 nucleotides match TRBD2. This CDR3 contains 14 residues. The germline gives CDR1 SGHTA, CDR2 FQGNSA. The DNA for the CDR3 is TGTGCCAGCAGCGTAGGGACTACCCACAGTAAGCAGGGCTTC. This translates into CASSVGTTHSKQGF. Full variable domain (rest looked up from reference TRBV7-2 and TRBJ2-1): GAGVSQSPSNKVTEKGKDVELRCDPISGHTALYWYRQSLGQGLEFLIYFQGNSAPDKSGLPSDRFSAERTGGSVSTLTIQRTQQEDSAVYLCASSVGTTHSKQGFGPGTRLTVL.

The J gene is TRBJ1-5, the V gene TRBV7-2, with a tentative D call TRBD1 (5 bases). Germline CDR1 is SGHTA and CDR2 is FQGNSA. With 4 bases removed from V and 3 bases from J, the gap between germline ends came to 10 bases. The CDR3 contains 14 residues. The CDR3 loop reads CASSWGSTNQPQHF. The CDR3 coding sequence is TGTGCCAGCAGCTGGGGGTCTACCAATCAGCCCCAGCATTTT.

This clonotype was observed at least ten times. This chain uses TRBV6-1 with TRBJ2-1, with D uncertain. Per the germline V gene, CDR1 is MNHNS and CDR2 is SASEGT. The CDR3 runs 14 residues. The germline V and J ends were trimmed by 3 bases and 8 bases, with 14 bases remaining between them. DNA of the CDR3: TGTGCCAGCAGTGACACTTGGACCATGGATGAGCAGTTCTTC. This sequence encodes CASSDTWTMDEQFF.

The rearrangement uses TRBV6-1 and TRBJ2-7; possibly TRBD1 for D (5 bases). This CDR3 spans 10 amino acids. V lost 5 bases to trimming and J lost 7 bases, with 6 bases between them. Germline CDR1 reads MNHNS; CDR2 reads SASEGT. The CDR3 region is CASSRTEQYF. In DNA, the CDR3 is TGTGCCAGCAGTAGGACAGAGCAGTACTTC.

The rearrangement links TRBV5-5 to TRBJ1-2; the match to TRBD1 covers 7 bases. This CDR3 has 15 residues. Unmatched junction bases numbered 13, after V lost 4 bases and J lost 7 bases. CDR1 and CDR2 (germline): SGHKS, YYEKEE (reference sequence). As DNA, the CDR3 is TGTGCCAGCAGCGTTCGAACAGGGGCGGGCTGTGGCTACACCTTC. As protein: CASSVRTGAGCGYTF. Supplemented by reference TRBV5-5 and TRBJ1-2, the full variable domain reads DAGVTQSPTHLIKTRGQQVTLRCSPISGHKSVSWYQQVLGQGPQFIFQYYEKEERGRGNFPDRFSARQFPNYSSELNVNALLLGDSALYLCASSVRTGAGCGYTFGSGTRLTVV.

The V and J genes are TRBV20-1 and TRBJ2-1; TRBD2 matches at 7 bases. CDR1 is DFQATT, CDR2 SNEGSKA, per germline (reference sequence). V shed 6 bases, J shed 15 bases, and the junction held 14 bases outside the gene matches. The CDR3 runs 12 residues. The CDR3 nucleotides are TGCAGTGCCGATAGCGGGCTTCGCTCCTCGTTCTTC. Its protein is CSADSGLRSSFF.

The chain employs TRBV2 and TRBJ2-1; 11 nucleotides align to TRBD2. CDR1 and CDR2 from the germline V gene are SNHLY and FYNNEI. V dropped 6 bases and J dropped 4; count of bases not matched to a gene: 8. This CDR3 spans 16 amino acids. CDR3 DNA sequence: TGTGCCAGCAGGGATTCACTAGCGGGGGAGTACAATGAGCAGTTCTTC. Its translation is CASRDSLAGEYNEQFF.

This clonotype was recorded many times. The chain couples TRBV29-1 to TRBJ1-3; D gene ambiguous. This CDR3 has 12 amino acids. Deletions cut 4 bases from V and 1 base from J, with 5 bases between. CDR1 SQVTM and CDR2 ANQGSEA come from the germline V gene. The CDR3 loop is CSVVGSGNTIYF. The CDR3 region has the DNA TGCAGCGTTGTTGGGTCTGGAAACACCATATATTTT.

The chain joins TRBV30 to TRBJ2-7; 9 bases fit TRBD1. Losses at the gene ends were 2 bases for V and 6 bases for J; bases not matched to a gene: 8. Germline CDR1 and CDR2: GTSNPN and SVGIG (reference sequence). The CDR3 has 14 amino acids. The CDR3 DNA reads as TGTGCCTGGAGTAAACAGGGGGCTGCAGGCGAGCAGTACTTC. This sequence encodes CAWSKQGAAGEQYF.

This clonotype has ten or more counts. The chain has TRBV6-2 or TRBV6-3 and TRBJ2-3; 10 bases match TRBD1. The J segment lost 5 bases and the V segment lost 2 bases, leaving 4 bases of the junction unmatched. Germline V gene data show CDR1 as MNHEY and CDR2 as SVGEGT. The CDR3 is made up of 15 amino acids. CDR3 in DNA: TGTGCCAGCAGTTACGACAGGGGGCGCGAAGATACGCAGTATTTT. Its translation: CASSYDRGREDTQYF.

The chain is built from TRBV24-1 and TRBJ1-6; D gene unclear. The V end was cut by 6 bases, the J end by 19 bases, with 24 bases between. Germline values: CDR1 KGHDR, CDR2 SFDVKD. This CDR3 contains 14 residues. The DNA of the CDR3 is TGTGCCACCAGTTCGGAGGGCGAGAATTCACCCCAGCACTTT. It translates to CATSSEGENSPQHF.

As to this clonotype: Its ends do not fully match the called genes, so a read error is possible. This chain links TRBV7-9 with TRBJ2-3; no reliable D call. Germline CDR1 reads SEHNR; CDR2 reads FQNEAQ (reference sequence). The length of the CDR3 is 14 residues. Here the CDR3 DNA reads TGTGCCAGCAGCCCGGGCGACACCTCCTACGAGCAGTACTTT. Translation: CASSPGDTSYEQYF.

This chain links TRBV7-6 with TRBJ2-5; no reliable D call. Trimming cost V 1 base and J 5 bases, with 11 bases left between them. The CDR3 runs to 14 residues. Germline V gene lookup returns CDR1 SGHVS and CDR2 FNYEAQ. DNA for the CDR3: TGTGCCAGCAGCTTAGTCATAGCATGGGAGACCCAGTACTTC. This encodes CASSLVIAWETQYF.

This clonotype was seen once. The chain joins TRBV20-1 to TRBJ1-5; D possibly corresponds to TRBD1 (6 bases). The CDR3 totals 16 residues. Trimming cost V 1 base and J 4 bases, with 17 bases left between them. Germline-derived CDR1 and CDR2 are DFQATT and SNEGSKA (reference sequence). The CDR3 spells CSARGQGSVSNQPQHF. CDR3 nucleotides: TGCAGTGCTAGAGGGCAGGGGAGCGTCTCGAATCAGCCCCAGCATTTT.

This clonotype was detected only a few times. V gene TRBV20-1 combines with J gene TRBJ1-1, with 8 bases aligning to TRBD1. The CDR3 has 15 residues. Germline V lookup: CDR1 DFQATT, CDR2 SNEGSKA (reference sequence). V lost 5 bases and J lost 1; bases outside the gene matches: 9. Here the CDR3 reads CSAYSGGSGNTEAFF. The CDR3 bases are TGCAGTGCTTATTCAGGGGGCAGTGGGAACACTGAAGCTTTCTTT.

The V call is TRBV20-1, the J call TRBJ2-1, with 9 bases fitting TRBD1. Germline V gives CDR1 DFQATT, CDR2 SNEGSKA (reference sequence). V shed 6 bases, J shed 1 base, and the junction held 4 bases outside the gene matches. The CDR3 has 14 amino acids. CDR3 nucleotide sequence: TGCAGTGCACTACAGGGGGCATCCTACAATGAGCAGTTCTTC. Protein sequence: CSALQGASYNEQFF.

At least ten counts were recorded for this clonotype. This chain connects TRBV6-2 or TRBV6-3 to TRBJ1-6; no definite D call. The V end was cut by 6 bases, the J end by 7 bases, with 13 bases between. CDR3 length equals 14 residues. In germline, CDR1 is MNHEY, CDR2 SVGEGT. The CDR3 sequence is CASSLAPENSPLHF. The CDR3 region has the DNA TGTGCCAGCAGCCTAGCCCCTGAGAATTCACCCCTCCACTTT.

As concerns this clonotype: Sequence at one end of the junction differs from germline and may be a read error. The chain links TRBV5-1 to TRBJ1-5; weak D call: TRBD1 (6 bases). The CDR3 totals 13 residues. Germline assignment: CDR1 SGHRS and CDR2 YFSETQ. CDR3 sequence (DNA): TGTGCCAGCAGTTTAGGGGGATGGGACCTCCAGCATTTT. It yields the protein CASSLGGWDLQHF.

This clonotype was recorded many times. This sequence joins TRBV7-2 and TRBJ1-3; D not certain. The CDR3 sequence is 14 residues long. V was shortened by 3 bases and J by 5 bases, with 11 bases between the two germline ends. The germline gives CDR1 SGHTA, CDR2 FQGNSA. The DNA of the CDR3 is TGTGCCAGCAGCTTTAACAGAGCACGAAACACCATATATTTT. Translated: CASSFNRARNTIYF. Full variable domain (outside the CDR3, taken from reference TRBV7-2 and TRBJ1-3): GAGVSQSPSNKVTEKGKDVELRCDPISGHTALYWYRQSLGQGLEFLIYFQGNSAPDKSGLPSDRFSAERTGGSVSTLTIQRTQQEDSAVYLCASSFNRARNTIYFGEGSWLTVV.

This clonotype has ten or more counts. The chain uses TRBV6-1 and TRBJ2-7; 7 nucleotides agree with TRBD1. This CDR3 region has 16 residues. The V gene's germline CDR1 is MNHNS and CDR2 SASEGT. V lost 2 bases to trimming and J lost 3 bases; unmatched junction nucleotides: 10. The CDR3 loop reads CASSEPKGTAFYEQYF. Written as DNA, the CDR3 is TGTGCCAGCAGTGAACCTAAGGGGACAGCGTTCTACGAGCAGTACTTC.

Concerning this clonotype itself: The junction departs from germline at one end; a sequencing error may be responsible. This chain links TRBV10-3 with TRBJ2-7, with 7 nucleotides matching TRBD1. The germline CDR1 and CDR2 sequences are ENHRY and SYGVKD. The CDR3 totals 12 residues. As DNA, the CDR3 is TGTGCCGCCCGACAGGGTTCCCTCGAGCAGACCTTC. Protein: CAARQGSLEQTF.

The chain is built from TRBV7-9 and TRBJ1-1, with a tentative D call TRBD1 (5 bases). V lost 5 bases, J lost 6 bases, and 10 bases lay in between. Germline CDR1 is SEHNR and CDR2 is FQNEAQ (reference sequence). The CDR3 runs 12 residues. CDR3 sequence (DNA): TGTGCCAGCAGCCCCACGGGGGCTGAAGCTTTCTTT. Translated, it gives CASSPTGAEAFF.

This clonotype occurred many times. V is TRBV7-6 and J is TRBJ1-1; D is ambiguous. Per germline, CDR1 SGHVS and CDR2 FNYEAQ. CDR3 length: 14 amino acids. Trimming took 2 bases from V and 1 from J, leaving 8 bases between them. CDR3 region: CASSLREANTEAFF. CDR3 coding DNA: TGTGCCAGCAGCTTAAGGGAGGCGAACACTGAAGCTTTCTTT.

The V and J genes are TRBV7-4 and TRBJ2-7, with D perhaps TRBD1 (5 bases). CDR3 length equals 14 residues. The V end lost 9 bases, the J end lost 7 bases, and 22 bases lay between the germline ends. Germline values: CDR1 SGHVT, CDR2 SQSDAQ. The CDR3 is CASSDARQNEEQYF. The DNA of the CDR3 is TGTGCCAGTAGTGACGCGAGACAGAACGAGGAGCAGTACTTC.

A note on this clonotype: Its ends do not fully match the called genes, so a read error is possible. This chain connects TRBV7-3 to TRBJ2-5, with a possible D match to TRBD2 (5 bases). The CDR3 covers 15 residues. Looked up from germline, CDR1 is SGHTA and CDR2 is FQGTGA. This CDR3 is CASSVGVGYLETPYF. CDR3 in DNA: TGTGCCAGCAGCGTCGGGGTGGGGTACCTAGAGACCCCGTACTTC. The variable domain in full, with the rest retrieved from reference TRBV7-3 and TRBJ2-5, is GAGVSQTPSNKVTEKGKYVELRCDPISGHTALYWYRQSLGQGPEFLIYFQGTGAADDSGLPNDRFFAVRPEGSVSTLKIQRTERGDSAVYLCASSVGVGYLETPYFGPGTRLLVL.

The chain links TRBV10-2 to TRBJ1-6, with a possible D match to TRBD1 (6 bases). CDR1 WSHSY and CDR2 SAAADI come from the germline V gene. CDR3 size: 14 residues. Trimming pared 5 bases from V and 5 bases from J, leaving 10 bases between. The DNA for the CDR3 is TGCGCCAGCAGTCCCGAGGGGGATAATTCACCCCTCCACTTT. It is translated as CASSPEGDNSPLHF.